The T cell receptor (beta chain) described here comes from a study of shared T cell receptors in the human thymus. The table came from immunoSEQ multiplex PCR; TCRdb's copy has only in-frame clones and leaves some out. The sample lists about 500,000 clones, about four fifths occurring once. The trim removed 0 bases at V and 1 base at J, leaving 9 bases unmatched. The CDR3 extends over 18 amino acids. Germline V gives CDR1 LGHNA, CDR2 YSLEER. These data also formed part of another study, on human thymus T cells. Per that paper: Thymus specimens were resections from corrective heart surgery.

The chain carries TRBV4-3 and TRBJ1-1; TRBD1 matches 9 bases. Sequenced input: thymocytes. The receptor comes from a boy younger than two with a congenital heart defect. In nucleotides, the CDR3 is TGCGCCAGCAGCCAAGATCCACGGGACAGGGAGGAGAACACTGAAGCTTTCTTT. The encoded protein is CASSQDPRDREENTEAFF.